This entry concerns a single TCR beta chain. As yet, its antigen is unknown. The record originates from a study of CD4+ T cells in melanoma. Study observations and caveats: CD8+ T cell, macrophage and B cell function reportedly correlated with neoantigen-specific CD4+ T cells. In melanoma, neoantigen-specific CD4+ T cells reportedly differed in differentiation state.

The germline V and J ends were trimmed by 1 base and 8 bases, with 14 bases remaining between them. Germline V gene data show CDR1 as MDHEN and CDR2 as SYDVKM. This CDR3 has 14 amino acids. The data were produced by immunoSEQ multiplex PCR, yet TCRdb's version contains in-frame clones alone and is incomplete. The sample includes roughly 6,900 clones, around 70% of them seen just once. Sequencing was performed on cells from a culture (not recorded whether cultured in vitro). This receptor was taken from a human donor with melanoma. The chain employs TRBV28 and TRBJ1-1; D ambiguous. CDR3 in amino acids: CASSLSPARAEAFF. In nucleotides, the CDR3 is TGTGCCAGCAGTTTATCCCCTGCGCGGGCGGAAGCTTTCTTT.